These 18 T cell receptor beta chains share one sample of origin, sequenced in a study of T cell responses to AZD1222 COVID-19 vaccine (dated by TCRdb to about 2021). Library construction relied on the immunoSEQ multiplex PCR assay. TCRdb provides this immuneACCESS table in a form limited to in-frame rearrangements. Some clones are lacking; in checked studies, under half of them reflect an unresolved V gene, and why the rest are absent is not known. The sample table holds over 120,000 clones, of which about 86% were seen once. The ten top clones hold approximately 5% of the sample. The time point label on this specimen signifies: about 28 days (+/-7) after the second vaccine dose. Sequencing used peripheral blood, obtained 28 days after the second AZD1222 dose. The receptors originated from an adult who received the AZD1222 COVID-19 vaccine.

The V and J genes are TRBV5-1 and TRBJ2-7; tentatively, D is TRBD1 (6 bases). V lost 5 bases and J 2 bases, leaving 17 bases between the germline ends. The germline gives CDR1 SGHRS, CDR2 YFSETQ. CDR3 length: 15 amino acids. The CDR3 DNA sequence: TGCGCCAGCAGTCCCAGAACAGGGCCGACCTACGAGCAGTACTTC. It specifies CASSPRTGPTYEQYF.

This clone was detected once. CDR3 loop: CASLGTFSVEKLFF. CDR3 coding DNA: TGTGCCAGCCTGGGGACCTTTTCGGTTGAAAAACTGTTTTTT. The genes are TRBV6-6 and TRBJ1-4; tentative D call: TRBD1 (5 bases). Trimming shortened V by 8 bases and J by 7 bases, and 17 bases separated the two germline ends. This CDR3 is built from 14 residues. From germline, CDR1 is MNHNY and CDR2 SVGAGI (reference sequence).

The chain links TRBV27 to TRBJ2-7; 9 nucleotides agree with TRBD1. The CDR3 is 16 amino acids. The germline CDR1 and CDR2 sequences are MNHEY and SMNVEV (reference sequence). The V segment lost 4 bases and the J segment 7 bases; nucleotides outside the gene matches: 14. The CDR3 loop is CASSSSRDRALWEQYF. CDR3 DNA sequence: TGTGCCAGCAGTTCCTCTCGGGACAGGGCTCTGTGGGAGCAGTACTTC.

This sequence joins TRBV5-4 and TRBJ2-7, with TRBD2 identical over 7 bases. CDR1 and CDR2 (germline): SGHNT, YYREEE (reference sequence). This CDR3 has 13 residues. V was clipped by 4 bases and J by 7 bases; unmatched bases: 8. The DNA for the CDR3 is TGTGCCAGCAGCGTTGCGGGAGTGGTAGAGCAGTACTTC. Translation gives CASSVAGVVEQYF.

This clone was counted a single time. J is TRBJ1-5 and V is TRBV4-1; D is ambiguous. The CDR3 covers 16 residues. CDR1 and CDR2 (germline): MGHRA, YSYEKL. Between the trimmed V and J ends, which lost 0 bases and 2 bases, there was a span of 11 bases. The CDR3 nucleotides are TGCGCCAGCAGCCAAGACGGGTCTGGAGGCAATCAGCCCCAGCATTTT. Amino acids: CASSQDGSGGNQPQHF.

This rearrangement joins TRBV6-6 to TRBJ1-5, with D perhaps matching TRBD1 (5 bases). The CDR3 sequence is 12 residues long. The ends were cut back, 11 bases at V and 4 bases at J, with 12 bases in the middle. Germline values: CDR1 MNHNY, CDR2 SVGAGI (reference sequence). The DNA for the CDR3 is TGTGCCGCCCAGGGCCCAAATCAGCCCCAGCATTTT. This sequence encodes CAAQGPNQPQHF.

This sequence joins TRBV29-1 and TRBJ1-6; 10 bases align to TRBD1. The CDR3 contains 13 residues. Germline loops: CDR1 SQVTM, CDR2 ANQGSEA. The V and J ends lost 6 bases and 7 bases, in that order; junction bases with no gene match: 3. CDR3 coding DNA: TGCAGCGTCGGACAGGGGGGAAATTCACCCCTCCACTTT. Its translation: CSVGQGGNSPLHF.

This chain links TRBV7-2 with TRBJ1-5; the D gene is possibly TRBD1 (5 bases). This CDR3 has 15 residues. Germline V gene sequence: CDR1 SGHTA, CDR2 FQGNSA. The germline V and J ends were trimmed by 1 base and 2 bases, with 9 bases remaining between them. The CDR3, as DNA: TGTGCCAGCAGCTTAGTGTGGGGGGGCAATCAGCCCCAGCATTTT. Its protein product is CASSLVWGGNQPQHF.

The chain links TRBV18 to TRBJ1-1, with 7 bases fitting TRBD1. The CDR3 has 16 residues. CDR1 is KGHSH, CDR2 LQKENI, per germline. The trim removed 4 bases at V and 0 bases at J, leaving 8 bases unmatched. The CDR3 reads CASSQRQGSMNTEAFF. In DNA form, the CDR3 reads TGTGCCAGCTCACAAAGACAGGGTTCCATGAACACTGAAGCTTTCTTT.

The chain couples TRBV9 to TRBJ2-1; D gene unclear. V was clipped by 3 bases and J by 6 bases, with 13 bases between them. Germline V gives CDR1 SGDLS, CDR2 YYNGEE. CDR3 size: 14 residues. The CDR3 spells CASSALRWANEQFF. DNA for the CDR3: TGTGCCAGCAGCGCCTTGAGGTGGGCCAATGAGCAGTTCTTC. Full variable domain (outside the CDR3, taken from reference TRBV9 and TRBJ2-1): DSGVTQTPKHLITATGQRVTLRCSPRSGDLSVYWYQQSLDQGLQFLIQYYNGEERAKGNILERFSAQQFPDLHSELNLSSLELGDSALYFCASSALRWANEQFFGPGTRLTVL.

The V call is TRBV7-6, the J call TRBJ1-3; D gene ambiguous. Per germline, CDR1 SGHVS and CDR2 FNYEAQ. The CDR3 contains 15 residues. Trimming stripped 0 bases from V and 3 bases from J, with 9 bases between. CDR3 in amino acids: CASSLAAGSGNTIYF. As DNA, the CDR3 is TGTGCCAGCAGCTTAGCTGCCGGGAGTGGAAACACCATATATTTT.

This chain connects TRBV3-1 (or the pseudogene TRBV3-2) to TRBJ2-7; D not resolved. This CDR3 comprises 14 residues. Germline V lookup: CDR1 LGHDT, CDR2 YNNKEL (reference sequence). Trimming left V 1 base short and J 0 bases short, with 7 bases between. CDR3 nucleotide sequence: TGTGCCAGCAGCCAAGGCAGAGGCTCCTACGAGCAGTACTTC. As protein: CASSQGRGSYEQYF.

The rearrangement uses TRBV6-5 and TRBJ2-4; possible D gene TRBD1, 7 bases. Trimming removed 7 bases from V and 7 bases from J, with 14 bases in between. The CDR3 has 13 amino acids. Per the germline V gene, CDR1 is MNHEY and CDR2 is SVGAGI. CDR3 DNA sequence: TGTGCCAGCACCCAGGGGGGATGGAACATTCAGTACTTC. It specifies CASTQGGWNIQYF.

The rearrangement links TRBV4-1 to TRBJ1-3, with a weak D call TRBD1 (6 bases). CDR3 length: 17 amino acids. From germline, CDR1 is MGHRA and CDR2 YSYEKL. The ends were cut back, 3 bases at V and 1 base at J, with 16 bases in the middle. CDR3 sequence: CASSQAARGASGNTIYF. CDR3 nucleotides: TGCGCCAGCAGCCAGGCCGCCAGGGGTGCATCTGGAAACACCATATATTTT.

This chain connects TRBV7-9 to TRBJ2-2, with D possibly being TRBD1 or TRBD2 (5 bases each). This CDR3 contains 15 residues. The germline V gene encodes CDR1 SEHNR and CDR2 FQNEAQ (reference sequence). Between the trimmed V and J ends, which lost 5 bases and 5 bases, there was a span of 15 bases. CDR3 protein: CASSRGVLGTGELFF. In DNA, the CDR3 is TGTGCCAGCAGCAGAGGGGTACTTGGGACCGGGGAGCTGTTTTTT.

The genes are TRBV7-2 and TRBJ1-6, with D possibly being TRBD1 (5 bases). V gave up 3 bases and J gave up 8 bases, with 14 bases separating them. Germline V lookup: CDR1 SGHTA, CDR2 FQGNSA. CDR3 length: 15 amino acids. The CDR3 nucleotides are TGTGCCAGCAGCTTGACCCTTTGGGGCTATTCACCCCTCCACTTT. This codes for CASSLTLWGYSPLHF.

This clone was seen just once. J is TRBJ1-1 and V is TRBV3-1 (or the pseudogene TRBV3-2); TRBD1 aligns across 9 bases. The V segment lost 3 bases and the J segment 10 bases; nucleotides outside the gene matches: 18. CDR3 length: 17 residues. Germline V lookup: CDR1 LGHDT, CDR2 YNNKEL (reference sequence). For the CDR3, the DNA is TGTGCCAGCAGCCAGGCCGGAGGACAGGGGACACCACTAGTAGCTTTCTTT. Amino acid sequence: CASSQAGGQGTPLVAFF.

The rearrangement uses TRBV9 and TRBJ1-4; 10 positions agree with TRBD1. There are 18 residues in the CDR3. Germline CDR1 reads SGDLS; CDR2 reads YYNGEE. V lost 3 bases, J lost 7 bases, and 15 bases stayed unmatched. CDR3 loop: CASSGPGQGPLPSEKLFF. The CDR3 nucleotides are TGTGCCAGCAGCGGACCGGGACAGGGGCCTTTGCCTAGTGAAAAACTGTTTTTT.